The 26 T cell receptor beta chains reported below all come from one sample, sequenced in a study of T-cell reconstitution after alpha-beta-depleted transplantation in children. Unique molecular identifiers were built into the TCRbeta library. Each CDR3 protein gets one entry after TCRdb re-called the PCR reads with MiXCR. The sample contains roughly 350,000 distinct CDR3 sequences, 15% to 20% of which appear only once. The starting material was PBMCs, mostly from graft donor cells, obtained 360 days after TCRalphabeta/CD19-depleted stem cell transplant. These receptors were taken from a male patient between 2 and 15 years old who had a stem cell transplant for acute lymphoblastic leukemia, so the T cells may come from the graft donor.

This clonotype was observed a few times. The V call is TRBV20-1, the J call TRBJ2-7; D is undetermined. CDR3 length: 13 amino acids. Looked up from germline, CDR1 is DFQATT and CDR2 is SNEGSKA (reference sequence). V was trimmed by 2 bases and J by 2 bases, leaving 10 bases between them. The CDR3 protein is CSARLWLTYEQYF. The CDR3 DNA sequence: TGCAGTGCTAGACTCTGGCTAACCTACGAGCAGTACTTC.

This clonotype has ten or more counts. This chain links TRBV5-1 with TRBJ2-5; 7 bases map to TRBD1. The CDR3 runs to 14 residues. Germline V gene lookup returns CDR1 SGHRS and CDR2 YFSETQ. J lost 5 bases, V lost 1 base, and 5 bases had no gene match. CDR3 in amino acids: CASSLNRGRETQYF. The CDR3 DNA follows: TGCGCCAGCAGCTTGAACAGGGGACGGGAGACCCAGTACTTC.

This clonotype was counted between two and nine times. The chain has TRBV10-3 and TRBJ2-1; tentatively, D is TRBD2 (6 bases). This CDR3 is built from 16 residues. Germline V CDR1 and CDR2: ENHRY, SYGVKD. V lost 3 bases to trimming and J lost 4 bases, with 16 bases between them. CDR3 loop: CAISDFGGNLYNEQFF. In nucleotides, the CDR3 is TGTGCCATCAGTGACTTCGGCGGGAATCTTTACAATGAGCAGTTCTTC.

This clonotype occurred a few times. The V call is TRBV10-3, the J call TRBJ2-1, with a weak D call TRBD2 (6 bases). Germline-derived CDR1 and CDR2 are ENHRY and SYGVKD. The CDR3 extends over 16 amino acids. Trimming shortened V by 7 bases and J by 1 base, and 17 bases separated the two germline ends. The CDR3 here is CAITPAGGKSYNEQFF. Here the CDR3 DNA reads TGTGCCATCACCCCCGCCGGGGGAAAATCCTACAATGAGCAGTTCTTC.

In this sample, this clonotype turned up many times. V gene TRBV12-3 or TRBV12-4 combines with J gene TRBJ2-1; D remains ambiguous. The CDR3 runs to 13 residues. Trimming took off 6 bases at V and 4 bases at J, with 10 bases between the two ends. CDR3 amino acids: CASSPLLYNEQFF. The CDR3, as DNA: TGTGCCAGCAGCCCCCTGCTTTACAATGAGCAGTTCTTC.

The chain has TRBV5-1 and TRBJ2-5, with 11 positions matching TRBD1. Germline-derived CDR1 and CDR2 are SGHRS and YFSETQ. With 5 bases clipped from V and 4 bases from J, the junction kept 4 bases outside the gene matches. The CDR3 runs 14 residues. CDR3 residues: CASSGQGAGETQYF. CDR3 sequence (DNA): TGCGCCAGCAGTGGACAGGGGGCGGGAGAGACCCAGTACTTC.

This clonotype was seen ten or more times. V and J are TRBV10-3 and TRBJ2-7, with a tentative D call TRBD2 (5 bases). CDR3 length: 13 amino acids. Trimming took off 9 bases at V and 3 bases at J, with 15 bases between the two ends. Germline CDR1 is ENHRY and CDR2 is SYGVKD. CDR3 region: CAMLEGVGYEQYF. The CDR3 region has the DNA TGTGCCATGCTTGAGGGAGTGGGCTACGAGCAGTACTTC.

This clonotype was seen more than once but under ten times. The V gene is TRBV7-3, the J gene TRBJ2-5; 11 bases align to TRBD1. The CDR3 sequence is 15 residues long. V gave up 4 bases and J gave up 4 bases; unmatched junction bases: 5. In germline, CDR1 is SGHTA, CDR2 FQGTGA. CDR3 in DNA: TGTGCCAGCAGCTCCGGGACAGGGGGAATAGAGACCCAGTACTTC. It is translated as CASSSGTGGIETQYF.

This chain links TRBV20-1 with TRBJ2-7; D call uncertain. The CDR3 sequence is 11 residues long. Trimming took off 2 bases at V and 11 bases at J, with 13 bases between the two ends. Germline CDR1 is DFQATT and CDR2 is SNEGSKA (reference sequence). CDR3 coding DNA: TGCAGTGCTAGATGGAAGGGCAGAGAGTACTTC. It yields the protein CSARWKGREYF.

A few counts support this clonotype. The rearrangement uses TRBV28 and TRBJ2-7, with 12 bases fitting TRBD2. Per germline, CDR1 MDHEN and CDR2 SYDVKM. V was clipped by 6 bases and J by 4 bases; unmatched bases: 10. This CDR3 contains 16 residues. This CDR3 reads CASSSGTSGWIYEQYF. The CDR3 bases are TGTGCCAGCAGCTCCGGGACTAGCGGGTGGATATACGAGCAGTACTTC.

This clonotype appeared a few times. This chain joins TRBV28 and TRBJ2-5; 9 bases align to TRBD1. CDR1 and CDR2 (germline): MDHEN, SYDVKM. The CDR3 runs to 20 residues. V trimming: 1 base; J trimming: 1 base; junction bases outside the gene matches: 16. The chain's CDR3 is CASSLYLGGGTGLTQETQYF. The CDR3 nucleotides are TGTGCCAGCAGTTTATATCTGGGTGGGGGGACAGGGCTAACCCAAGAGACCCAGTACTTC.

In its sample, this clonotype was seen a few times. The J gene is TRBJ2-7, the V gene TRBV7-2, with 8 positions matching TRBD1. The CDR3 totals 15 residues. The germline gives CDR1 SGHTA, CDR2 FQGNSA. Trimming removed 1 base from V and 4 bases from J; junction bases left unmatched: 6. This chain's CDR3 is CASSLGGTGAYEQYF. DNA for the CDR3: TGTGCCAGCAGCTTAGGAGGGACAGGAGCGTACGAGCAGTACTTC.

The chain is built from TRBV20-1 and TRBJ2-5, with TRBD2 as a possible D gene (6 bases). Trimming stripped 3 bases from V and 4 bases from J, with 12 bases between. CDR3 size: 13 residues. Per germline, CDR1 DFQATT and CDR2 SNEGSKA (reference sequence). CDR3 sequence: CSARYPGGETQYF. The CDR3 DNA is TGCAGTGCTAGGTATCCCGGGGGAGAGACCCAGTACTTC.

This clonotype was recorded many times. The chain employs TRBV2 and TRBJ2-7, with D perhaps matching TRBD1 or TRBD2 (5 bases each). With 8 bases removed from V and 0 bases from J, the gap between germline ends came to 11 bases. The CDR3 totals 13 residues. Germline assignment: CDR1 SNHLY and CDR2 FYNNEI. Here the CDR3 DNA reads TGTGCCAGCGGGACCACTCTCTCCTACGAGCAGTACTTC. This gives the protein CASGTTLSYEQYF.

The chain joins TRBV5-1 to TRBJ2-3; D might be TRBD1 or TRBD2, each matching 6 bases. Trimming removed 6 bases from V and 4 bases from J, with 15 bases in between. Germline loops: CDR1 SGHRS, CDR2 YFSETQ. The length of the CDR3 is 14 residues. CDR3 in amino acids: CASKGGPDADTQYF. Here the CDR3 DNA reads TGCGCCAGCAAGGGGGGTCCCGACGCAGATACGCAGTATTTT.

The rearrangement uses TRBV20-1 and TRBJ2-5; 8 nucleotides agree with TRBD1. Per the germline V gene, CDR1 is DFQATT and CDR2 is SNEGSKA (reference sequence). V was clipped by 5 bases and J by 4 bases; unmatched bases: 6. The CDR3 spans 13 residues. In nucleotides, the CDR3 is TGCAGTGCTCGGACAGGGAGTAGAGAGACCCAGTACTTC. Translation gives CSARTGSRETQYF.

This clonotype was picked up a small number of times. The chain has TRBV12-3 or TRBV12-4 and TRBJ2-5; tentatively, D is TRBD1 (8 bases). Between the trimmed V and J ends, which lost 7 bases and 4 bases, there was a span of 10 bases. This CDR3 is 12 amino acids long. The chain's CDR3 is CASNRGGETQYF. The DNA for the CDR3 is TGTGCCAGCAACAGGGGGGGAGAGACCCAGTACTTC.

Ten or more counts support this clonotype. The V gene is TRBV28, the J gene TRBJ2-1; perhaps TRBD1 as D (6 bases). The ends were cut back, 5 bases at V and 2 bases at J, with 10 bases in the middle. Per the germline V gene, CDR1 is MDHEN and CDR2 is SYDVKM. This CDR3 comprises 14 residues. Written as DNA, the CDR3 is TGTGCCAGCAGTCCACAGGGAACCTACAATGAGCAGTTCTTC. Its protein product is CASSPQGTYNEQFF.

This clonotype was seen more than once but under ten times. A much larger clone lies one base from this, so it may be a read error. The V gene is TRBV20-1, the J gene TRBJ1-1; 8 nucleotides line up with TRBD1. The CDR3 loop spans 13 amino acids. The germline V gene encodes CDR1 DFQATT and CDR2 SNEGSKA (reference sequence). CDR3 region: CSAITGGRAEVFF. CDR3 sequence (DNA): TGCAGTGCTATTACAGGGGGAAGGGCTGAAGTTTTCTTT.

The chain uses TRBV10-3 and TRBJ1-3, with D unresolved. This CDR3 region has 11 residues. Trimming cost V 8 bases and J 1 base, with 3 bases left between them. Germline CDR1 ENHRY, CDR2 SYGVKD. As DNA, the CDR3 is TGTGCCATCGAGTCTGGAAACACCATATATTTT. The encoded protein is CAIESGNTIYF.

This clonotype was detected ten times or more. CDR3 nucleotide sequence: TGTGCCAGCAGCTTGATCGGAAACACCATATATTTT. Translating gives CASSLIGNTIYF. This chain connects TRBV7-9 to TRBJ1-3, with unresolved D. The CDR3 is 12 residues long. Germline CDR1 SEHNR, CDR2 FQNEAQ (reference sequence). Trimming cost V 3 bases and J 4 bases, with 4 bases left between them.

This chain links TRBV4-3 with TRBJ2-7; perhaps TRBD1 as D (6 bases). This CDR3 is built from 14 residues. Trimming took off 5 bases at V and 4 bases at J, with 15 bases between the two ends. The V gene's germline CDR1 is LGHNA and CDR2 YSLEER. Here the CDR3 DNA reads TGCGCCAGCAGCACCTACTTGGGACAATACGAGCAGTACTTC. This encodes CASSTYLGQYEQYF.

The rearrangement joins TRBV5-1 to TRBJ2-5, with D unclear. The CDR3 contains 14 residues. With 4 bases removed from V and 2 bases from J, the gap between germline ends came to 12 bases. Germline loops: CDR1 SGHRS, CDR2 YFSETQ. The CDR3 sequence is CASSPLTWQETQYF. The CDR3, as DNA: TGCGCCAGCAGCCCCCTGACTTGGCAAGAGACCCAGTACTTC.

This clonotype came up a few times. This chain uses TRBV12-3 or TRBV12-4 with TRBJ2-4; D unresolved. Trimming took off 8 bases at V and 0 bases at J, with 17 bases between the two ends. This CDR3 contains 16 residues. The CDR3 loop reads CASGQLQWGAKNIQYF. CDR3 coding DNA: TGTGCCAGCGGCCAACTACAGTGGGGAGCCAAAAACATTCAGTACTTC.

This clonotype appeared many times. CDR3 residues: CASRTSPRGTGELFF. The CDR3 coding sequence is TGTGCCAGCAGGACTAGCCCCAGAGGCACCGGGGAGCTGTTTTTT. The V and J genes are TRBV12-3 or TRBV12-4 and TRBJ2-2; 7 bases map to TRBD2. V dropped 6 bases and J dropped 4; count of bases not matched to a gene: 8. The CDR3 spans 15 residues.

This chain joins TRBV29-1 and TRBJ2-7; tentative D call: TRBD1 (5 bases). The germline V gene encodes CDR1 SQVTM and CDR2 ANQGSEA. The CDR3 loop spans 12 amino acids. With 6 bases removed from V and 3 bases from J, the gap between germline ends came to 12 bases. CDR3 protein: CSVTGPIYEQYF. The CDR3 nucleotides are TGCAGCGTCACAGGTCCCATCTACGAGCAGTACTTC.